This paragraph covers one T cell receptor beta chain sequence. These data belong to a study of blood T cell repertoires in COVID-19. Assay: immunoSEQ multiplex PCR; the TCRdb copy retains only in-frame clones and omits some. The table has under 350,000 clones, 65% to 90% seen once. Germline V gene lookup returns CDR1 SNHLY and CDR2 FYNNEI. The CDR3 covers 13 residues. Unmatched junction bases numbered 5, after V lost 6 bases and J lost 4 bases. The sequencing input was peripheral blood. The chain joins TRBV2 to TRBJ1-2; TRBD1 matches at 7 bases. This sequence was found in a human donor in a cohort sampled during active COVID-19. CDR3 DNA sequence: TGTGCCAGCAGCTACAGGGGCTCCTATGGCTACACCTTC. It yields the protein CASSYRGSYGYTF.